This TCR beta chain was sequenced in a study of T cell changes during pregnancy in multiple sclerosis (dated by TCRdb to about 2019). Context from the whole study: The study examined how the T cell repertoire changed over the course of pregnancy in women with multiple sclerosis.

The library was made by the immunoSEQ multiplex PCR assay. Drawn from immuneACCESS, this table holds only the in-frame rearrangements with V and J called that TCRdb kept. Clones are partly lost; checked studies trace under half to an unresolved V gene and leave the rest unexplained. Present in this sample are more than 50,000 clones, around 90% of which were seen just once. The ten largest clonotypes hold about 0.9% of the sample. Worth noting for this clone: Which antigen it targets is not known. No base qualities exist here, and no much larger clone lies one base off it.

Sequences were derived from peripheral blood, sampled before pregnancy. This TCR came from a female donor with multiple sclerosis, enrolled in a pregnancy study.

This receptor has the CDR3 CASSLVKERGAVYNEQFF. The base sequence is TGCGCCAGCAGCTTGGTTAAGGAGCGGGGGGCCGTCTACAATGAGCAGTTCTTC. The chain is made from TRBV5-1 and TRBJ2-1, and TRBD2 matches 9 of the central bases. From V the trimming removes 0 bases and from J it removes 3 bases, while the gene matches leave 10 bases of the junction unaccounted for. Via the germline V gene, CDR1 is SGHRS and CDR2 YFSETQ. Spanning cysteine to phenylalanine, the CDR3 consists of 18 amino acids. Solely the CDR3 DNA is kept, with 54 bases framed from the first base.